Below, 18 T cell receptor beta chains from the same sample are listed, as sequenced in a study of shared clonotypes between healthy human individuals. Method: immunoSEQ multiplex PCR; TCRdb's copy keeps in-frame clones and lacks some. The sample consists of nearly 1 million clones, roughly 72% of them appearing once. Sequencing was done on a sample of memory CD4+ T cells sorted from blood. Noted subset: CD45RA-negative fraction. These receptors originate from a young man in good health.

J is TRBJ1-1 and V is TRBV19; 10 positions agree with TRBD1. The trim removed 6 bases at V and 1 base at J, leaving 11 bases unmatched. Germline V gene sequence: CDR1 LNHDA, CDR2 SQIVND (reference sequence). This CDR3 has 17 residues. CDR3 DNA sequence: TGTGCCAGTAGCCCCCTTGACAGGGGGCGGACGAACACTGAAGCTTTCTTT. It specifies CASSPLDRGRTNTEAFF.

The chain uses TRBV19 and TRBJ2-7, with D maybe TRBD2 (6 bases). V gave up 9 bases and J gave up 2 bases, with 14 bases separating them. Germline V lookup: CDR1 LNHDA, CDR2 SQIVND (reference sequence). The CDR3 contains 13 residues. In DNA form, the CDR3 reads TGTGCCAGCTCCGCGGGGCCAGCCTACGAGCAGTACTTC. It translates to CASSAGPAYEQYF.

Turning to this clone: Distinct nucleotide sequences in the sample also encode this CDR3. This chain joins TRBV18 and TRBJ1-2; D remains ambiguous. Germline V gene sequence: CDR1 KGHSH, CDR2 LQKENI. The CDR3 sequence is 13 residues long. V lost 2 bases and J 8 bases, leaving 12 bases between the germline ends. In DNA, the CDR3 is TGTGCCAGCTCACCAGAAAGGAATTACGGCTACACCTTC. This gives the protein CASSPERNYGYTF.

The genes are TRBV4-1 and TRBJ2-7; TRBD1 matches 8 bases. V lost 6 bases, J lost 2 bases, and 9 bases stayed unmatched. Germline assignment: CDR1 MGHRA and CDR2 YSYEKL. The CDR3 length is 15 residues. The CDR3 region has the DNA TGCGCCAGCAGTAGGAGCCAGGGGGCTACCTACGAGCAGTACTTC. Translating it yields CASSRSQGATYEQYF.

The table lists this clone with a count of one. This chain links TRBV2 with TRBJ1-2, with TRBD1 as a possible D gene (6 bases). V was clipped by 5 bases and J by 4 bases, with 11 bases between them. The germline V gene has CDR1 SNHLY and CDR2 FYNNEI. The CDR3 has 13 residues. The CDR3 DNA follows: TGTGCCAGCAGTAAGGGACAAGCCTATGGCTACACCTTC. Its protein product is CASSKGQAYGYTF.

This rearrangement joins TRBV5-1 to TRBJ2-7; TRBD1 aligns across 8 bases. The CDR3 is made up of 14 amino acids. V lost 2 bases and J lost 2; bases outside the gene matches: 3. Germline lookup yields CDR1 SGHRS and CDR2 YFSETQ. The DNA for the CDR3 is TGCGCCAGCAGCTTCGGACAGGGACCCTACGAGCAGTACTTC. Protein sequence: CASSFGQGPYEQYF.

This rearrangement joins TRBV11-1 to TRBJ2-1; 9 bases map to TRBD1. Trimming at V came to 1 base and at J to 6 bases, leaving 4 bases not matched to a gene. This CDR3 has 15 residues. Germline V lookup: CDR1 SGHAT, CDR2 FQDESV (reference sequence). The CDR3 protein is CASSLGQGVVNEQFF. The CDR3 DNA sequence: TGTGCCAGCAGCTTAGGACAGGGGGTTGTCAATGAGCAGTTCTTC.

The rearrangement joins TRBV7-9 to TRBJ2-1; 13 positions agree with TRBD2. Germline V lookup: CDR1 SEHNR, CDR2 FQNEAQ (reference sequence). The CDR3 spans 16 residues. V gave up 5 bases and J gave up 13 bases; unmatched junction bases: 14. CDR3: CASSRGGTSGTLLQFF. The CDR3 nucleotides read TGTGCCAGCAGCCGCGGCGGGACTAGCGGGACCCTCCTACAGTTCTTC.

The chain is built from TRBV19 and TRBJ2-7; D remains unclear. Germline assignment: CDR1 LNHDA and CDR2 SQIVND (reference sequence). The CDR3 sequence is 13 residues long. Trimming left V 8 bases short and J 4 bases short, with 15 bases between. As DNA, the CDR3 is TGTGCCAGTGGACCGATCGGTTCGTACGAGCAGTACTTC. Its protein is CASGPIGSYEQYF.

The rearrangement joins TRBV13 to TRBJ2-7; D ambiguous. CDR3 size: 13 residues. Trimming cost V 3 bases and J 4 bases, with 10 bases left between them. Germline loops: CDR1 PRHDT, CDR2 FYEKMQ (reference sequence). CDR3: CASSLDQRYEQYF. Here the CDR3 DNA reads TGTGCCAGCAGCTTGGACCAACGATACGAGCAGTACTTC.

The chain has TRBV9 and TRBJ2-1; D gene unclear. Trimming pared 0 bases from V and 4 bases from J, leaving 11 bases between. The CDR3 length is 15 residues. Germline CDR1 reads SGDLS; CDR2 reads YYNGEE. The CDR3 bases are TGTGCCAGCAGCGTAGATGGGTCTTTTTACAATGAGCAGTTCTTC. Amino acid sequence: CASSVDGSFYNEQFF.

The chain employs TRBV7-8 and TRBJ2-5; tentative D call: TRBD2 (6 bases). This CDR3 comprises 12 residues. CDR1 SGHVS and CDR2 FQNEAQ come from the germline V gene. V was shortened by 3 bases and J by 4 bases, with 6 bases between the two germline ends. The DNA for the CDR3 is TGTGCCAGCAGCTTTAGCGGAGAGACCCAGTACTTC. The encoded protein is CASSFSGETQYF.

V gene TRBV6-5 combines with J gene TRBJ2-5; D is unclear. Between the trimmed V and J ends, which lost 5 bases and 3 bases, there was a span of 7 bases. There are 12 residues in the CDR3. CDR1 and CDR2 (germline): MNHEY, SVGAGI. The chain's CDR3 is CASSHIKETQYF. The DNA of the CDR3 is TGTGCCAGCAGTCATATTAAAGAGACCCAGTACTTC.

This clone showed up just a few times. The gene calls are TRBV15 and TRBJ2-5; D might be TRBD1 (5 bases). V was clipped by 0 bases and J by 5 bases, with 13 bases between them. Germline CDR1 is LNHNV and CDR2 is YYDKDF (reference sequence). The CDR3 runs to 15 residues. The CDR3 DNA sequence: TGTGCCACCAGCAGAGATTGGGGCAGTCCGGAGACCCAGTACTTC. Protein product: CATSRDWGSPETQYF.

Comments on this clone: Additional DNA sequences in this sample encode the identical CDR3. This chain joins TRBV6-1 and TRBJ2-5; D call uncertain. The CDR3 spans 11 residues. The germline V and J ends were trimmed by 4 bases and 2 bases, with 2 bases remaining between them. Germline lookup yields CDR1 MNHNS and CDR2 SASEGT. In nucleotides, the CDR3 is TGTGCCAGCAGTGTGCAAGAGACCCAGTACTTC. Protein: CASSVQETQYF.

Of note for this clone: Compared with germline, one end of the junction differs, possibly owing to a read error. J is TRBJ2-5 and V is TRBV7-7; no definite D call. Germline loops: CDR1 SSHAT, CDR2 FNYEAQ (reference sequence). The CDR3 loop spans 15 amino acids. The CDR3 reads CASSLVGSAQETQYF. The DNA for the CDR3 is TGTGCTAGCAGCCTGGTTGGGTCGGCCCAAGAGACCCAGTACTTC.

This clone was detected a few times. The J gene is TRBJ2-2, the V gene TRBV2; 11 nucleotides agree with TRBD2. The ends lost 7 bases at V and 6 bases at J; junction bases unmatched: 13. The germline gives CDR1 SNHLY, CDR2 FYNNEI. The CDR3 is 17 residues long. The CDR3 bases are TGTGCCAGCATCTCGACTAGCGGGACAGCCAGAGCCGGGGAGCTGTTTTTT. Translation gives CASISTSGTARAGELFF.

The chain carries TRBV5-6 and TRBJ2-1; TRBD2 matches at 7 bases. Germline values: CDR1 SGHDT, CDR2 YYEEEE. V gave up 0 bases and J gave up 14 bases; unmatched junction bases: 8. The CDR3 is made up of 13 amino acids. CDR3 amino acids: CASSLDPLAGEFF. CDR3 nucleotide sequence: TGTGCCAGCAGCTTGGACCCCTTGGCGGGAGAGTTCTTC. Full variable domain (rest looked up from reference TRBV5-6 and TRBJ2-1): DAGVTQSPTHLIKTRGQQVTLRCSPKSGHDTVSWYQQALGQGPQFIFQYYEEEERQRGNFPDRFSGHQFPNYSSELNVNALLLGDSALYLCASSLDPLAGEFFGPGTRLTVL.